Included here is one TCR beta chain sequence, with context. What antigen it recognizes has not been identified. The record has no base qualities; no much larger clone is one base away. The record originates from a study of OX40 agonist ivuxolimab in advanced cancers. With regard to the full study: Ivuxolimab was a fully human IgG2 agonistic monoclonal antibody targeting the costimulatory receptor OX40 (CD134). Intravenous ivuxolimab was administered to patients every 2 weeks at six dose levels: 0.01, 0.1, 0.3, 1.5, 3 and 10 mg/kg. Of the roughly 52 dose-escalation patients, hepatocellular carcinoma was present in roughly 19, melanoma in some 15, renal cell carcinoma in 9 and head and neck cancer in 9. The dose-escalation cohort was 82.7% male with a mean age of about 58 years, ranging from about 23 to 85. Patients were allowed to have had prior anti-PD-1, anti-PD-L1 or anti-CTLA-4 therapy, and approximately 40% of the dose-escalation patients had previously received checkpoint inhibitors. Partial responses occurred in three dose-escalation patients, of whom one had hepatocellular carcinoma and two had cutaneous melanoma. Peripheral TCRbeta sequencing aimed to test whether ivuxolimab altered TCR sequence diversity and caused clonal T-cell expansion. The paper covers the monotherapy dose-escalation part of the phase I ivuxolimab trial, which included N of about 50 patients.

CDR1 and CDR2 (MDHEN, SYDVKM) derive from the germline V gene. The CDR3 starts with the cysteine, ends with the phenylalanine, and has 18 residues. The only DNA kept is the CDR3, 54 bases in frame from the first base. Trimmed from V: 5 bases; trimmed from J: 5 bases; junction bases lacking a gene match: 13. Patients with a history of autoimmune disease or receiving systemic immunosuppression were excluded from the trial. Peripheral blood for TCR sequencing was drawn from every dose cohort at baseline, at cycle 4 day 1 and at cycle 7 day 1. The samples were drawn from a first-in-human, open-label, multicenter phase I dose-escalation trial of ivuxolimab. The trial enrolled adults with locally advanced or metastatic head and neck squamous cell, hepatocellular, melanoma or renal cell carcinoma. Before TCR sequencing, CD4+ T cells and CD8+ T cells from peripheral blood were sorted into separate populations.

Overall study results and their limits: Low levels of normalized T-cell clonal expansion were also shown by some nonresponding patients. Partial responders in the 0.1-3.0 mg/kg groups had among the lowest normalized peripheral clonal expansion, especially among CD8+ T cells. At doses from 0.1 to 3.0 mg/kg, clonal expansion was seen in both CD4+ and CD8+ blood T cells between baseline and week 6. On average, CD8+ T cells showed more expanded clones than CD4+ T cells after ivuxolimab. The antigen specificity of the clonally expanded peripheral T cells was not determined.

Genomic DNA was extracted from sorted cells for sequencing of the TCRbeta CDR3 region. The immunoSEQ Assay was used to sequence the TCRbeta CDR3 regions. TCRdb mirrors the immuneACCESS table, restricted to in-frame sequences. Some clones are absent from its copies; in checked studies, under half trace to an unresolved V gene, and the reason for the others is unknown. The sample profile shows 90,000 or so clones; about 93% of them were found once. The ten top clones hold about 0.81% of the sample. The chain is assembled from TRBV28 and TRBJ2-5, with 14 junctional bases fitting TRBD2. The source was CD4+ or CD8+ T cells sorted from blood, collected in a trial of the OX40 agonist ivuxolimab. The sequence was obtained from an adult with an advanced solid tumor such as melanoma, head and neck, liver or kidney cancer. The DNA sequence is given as TGTGCCAGCAGTCCCACGGGGACTAGCGGGAGAAGAGGGGAGACCCAGTACTTC. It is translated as CASSPTGTSGRRGETQYF.